This T cell receptor beta chain was captured in a study of blood T cell repertoires in COVID-19. For the study at large: Whether acute or convalescent, the COVID-19 samples came from the United States, Italy and Spain. The analysed material was cDNA or gDNA that came from T cells, B-cell-depleted T cells, or PBMCs.

In the authors' methods: Reference gene primer amplification gave estimated nucleated cell counts. Only in-frame clones appear in the TCRdb table, and some are missing; sequencing was by immunoSEQ multiplex PCR. V and J calls and clone size are those listed in that table; D and trimming were worked out from the DNA. The sample yields 200,000 or so clones, 70% to 90% seen once. This CDR3 is built from 17 residues. The trim removed 6 bases at V and 5 bases at J, leaving 14 bases unmatched. Per germline, CDR1 MNHEY and CDR2 SMNVEV (reference sequence). The sequenced sample was peripheral blood. The TCR sequence derives from a man in his 60s with acute or convalescent COVID-19. This chain connects TRBV27 to TRBJ2-1, with TRBD2 matching over 9 bases. CDR3 loop: CASRFSPLAGEHNEQFF. For the CDR3, the DNA is TGTGCCAGCAGATTTTCCCCCTTAGCGGGAGAACACAATGAGCAGTTCTTC.